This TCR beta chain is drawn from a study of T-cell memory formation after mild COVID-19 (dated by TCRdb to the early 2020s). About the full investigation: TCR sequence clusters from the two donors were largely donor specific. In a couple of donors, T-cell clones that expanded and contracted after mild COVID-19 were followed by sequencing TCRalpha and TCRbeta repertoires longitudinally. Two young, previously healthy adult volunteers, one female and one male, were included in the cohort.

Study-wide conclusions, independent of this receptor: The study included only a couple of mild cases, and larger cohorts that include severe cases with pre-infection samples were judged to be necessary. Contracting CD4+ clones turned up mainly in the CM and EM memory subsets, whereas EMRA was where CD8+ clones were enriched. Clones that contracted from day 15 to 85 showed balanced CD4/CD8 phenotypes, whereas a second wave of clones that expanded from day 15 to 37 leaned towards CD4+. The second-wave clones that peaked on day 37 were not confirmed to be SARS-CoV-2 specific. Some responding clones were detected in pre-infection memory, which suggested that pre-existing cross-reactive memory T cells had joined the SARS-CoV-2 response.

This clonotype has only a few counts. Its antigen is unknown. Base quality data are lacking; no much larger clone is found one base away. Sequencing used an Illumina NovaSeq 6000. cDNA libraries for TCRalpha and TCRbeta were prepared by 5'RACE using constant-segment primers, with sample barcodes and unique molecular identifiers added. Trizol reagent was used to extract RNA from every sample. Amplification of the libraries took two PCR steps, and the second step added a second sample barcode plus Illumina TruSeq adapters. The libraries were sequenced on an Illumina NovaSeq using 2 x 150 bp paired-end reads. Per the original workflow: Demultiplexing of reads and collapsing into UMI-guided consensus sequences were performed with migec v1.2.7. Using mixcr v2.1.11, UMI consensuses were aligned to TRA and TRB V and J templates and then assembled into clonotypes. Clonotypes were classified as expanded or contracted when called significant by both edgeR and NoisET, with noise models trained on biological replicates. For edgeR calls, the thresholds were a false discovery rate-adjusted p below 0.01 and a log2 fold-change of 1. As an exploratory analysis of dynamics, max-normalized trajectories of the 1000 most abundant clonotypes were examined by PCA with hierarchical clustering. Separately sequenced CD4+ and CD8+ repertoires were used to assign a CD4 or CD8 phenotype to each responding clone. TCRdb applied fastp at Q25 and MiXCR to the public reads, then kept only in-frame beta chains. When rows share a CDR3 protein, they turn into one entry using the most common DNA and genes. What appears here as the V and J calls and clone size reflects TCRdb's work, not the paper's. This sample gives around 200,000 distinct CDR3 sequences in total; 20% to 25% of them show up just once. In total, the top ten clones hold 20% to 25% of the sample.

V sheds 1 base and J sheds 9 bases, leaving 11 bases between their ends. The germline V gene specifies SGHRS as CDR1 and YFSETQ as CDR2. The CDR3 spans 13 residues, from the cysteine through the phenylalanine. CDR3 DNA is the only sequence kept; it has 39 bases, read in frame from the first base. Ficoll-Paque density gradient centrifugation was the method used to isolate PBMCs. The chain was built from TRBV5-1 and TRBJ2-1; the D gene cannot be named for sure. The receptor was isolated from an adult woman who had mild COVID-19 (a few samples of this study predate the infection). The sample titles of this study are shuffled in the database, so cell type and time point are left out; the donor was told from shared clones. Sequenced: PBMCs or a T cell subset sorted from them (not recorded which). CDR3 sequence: CASSLLGMSEQFF. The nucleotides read TGCGCCAGCAGCTTGCTGGGGATGAGTGAGCAGTTCTTC.